The TCR beta chain described here comes from a study of OX40 agonist ivuxolimab in advanced cancers. Study as a whole: An agonistic human IgG2 monoclonal antibody against OX40 (CD134) was given.

The assay was immunoSEQ multiplex PCR, and TCRdb's table has in-frame clones only and misses some. Among some 80,000 clones listed, around nine tenths were seen once. The sequence was collected from an adult with an advanced solid tumor such as melanoma, head and neck, liver or kidney cancer. Sequencing was performed on CD4+ or CD8+ T cells sorted from blood, taken in a trial of the OX40 agonist ivuxolimab.

CDR3 sequence reads: CASSLLGGLDTDTQYF. The CDR3 DNA follows: TGTGCCAGCAGCTTATTAGGGGGCTTGGACACAGATACGCAGTATTTT. The J gene is TRBJ2-3, the V gene TRBV7-9, with 7 positions matching TRBD1. The V gene's germline CDR1 is SEHNR and CDR2 FQNEAQ (reference sequence). This CDR3 comprises 16 residues. The J segment lost 2 bases and the V segment lost 2 bases, leaving 7 bases of the junction unmatched.